The clone carrying this T cell receptor beta chain was seen many times. As yet, its antigen is unknown. The record originates from a study of T-cell reconstitution after alpha-beta-depleted transplantation in children. The study, taken as a whole, reports: Expanded graft clones, several hundred of them, were reportedly the source of alpha-beta T cells about two months after transplant. TCRbeta diversity was high at day 60 in some patients (a result of surviving recipient T cells and thymic progenitors). T-cell numbers and diversity, one year after transplant, stemmed largely from T cells that were newly produced.

The CDR3 length is 13 residues. The germline CDR1 and CDR2 sequences are SGHDT and YYEEEE. Trimming removed 3 bases from V and 6 bases from J, with 12 bases in between. TCRbeta library preparation incorporated unique molecular identifiers. TCRdb ran MiXCR on the PCR reads and lists one entry per CDR3 protein. This repertoire shows about 490,000 distinct CDR3 sequences, 10% found once; its top ten account for around 2%. The rearrangement links TRBV5-6 to TRBJ2-5; D is unclear. This sequence was found in a child aged 2 to 10 with inherited bone marrow failure, due to receive a stem cell transplant. This sample comprised PBMCs, obtained before TCRalphabeta/CD19-depleted stem cell transplant. The CDR3 here is CASSSDPRQTQYF. The CDR3 nucleotides read TGTGCCAGCAGCTCGGACCCCCGTCAGACCCAGTACTTC.